This TCR beta chain appears in the sequencing data of a study of blood T cell repertoires in COVID-19 (dated by TCRdb to 2020 to 2022). Regarding the study in general: The collaborator samples originated in the United States, Italy and Spain and spanned the acute and convalescent phases of COVID-19. The prospective study material was composed of cDNA or gDNA derived from T cells, B-cell-depleted T cells, or PBMCs. Deeply sampled blood TCRbeta repertoires from subjects exposed to, actively infected with, or recovered from COVID-19 were included in the dataset. The repertoires were released in a freely available public database intended as a resource for research on the immune response to SARS-CoV-2. Samples came from the ongoing ImmuneRACE study (first 160 participants) plus 1,254 subjects from 6 global collaborators. A de-identified subject ID, COVID-19 status, age in years and sex were almost always included in the sample metadata. Where available, HLA class I and class II types were obtained from metadata supplied by the sample provider rather than from assay-based typing.

The collaborating institutions used their own protocols to collect whole blood in K2EDTA tubes. For TCRbeta analysis, collaborators shipped samples in one of three forms: frozen whole blood, isolated PBMCs, or DNA extracted from either of those sample types. A remark on this clone: No cognate antigen has been identified for it. Base qualities were left out, and no much larger clone turns up one base away.

TCRbeta CDR3 regions were amplified from genomic DNA using the immunoSEQ Assay, a bias-controlled multiplex PCR. The authors' pipeline ran thus. The number of nucleated cells in each sample was estimated from the amplification of reference gene primers within the assay. To quantify the absolute abundance of each unique TCRbeta CDR3 rearrangement, sequence reads were collapsed and filtered. For each sample, productive Simpson clonality was calculated by taking the square root of Simpson's diversity index across productive rearrangements. TCRdb re-hosts the immuneACCESS table, in-frame sequences only. Its copies lack some clones; in the studies checked, an unresolved V gene accounts for under half of them, and the cause for the rest is not known. For V, J and clone size, that table is used; D and trimming come from the DNA. The sample table contains 150,000 to 200,000 clones; only one count was recorded for over 80% of them. About a tenth of the sample lies in the top ten.

Results the study describes overall, beyond this receptor: Clinical and demographic metadata were provided uncurated, with the amount varying by source and participant.

As encoded in the germline V gene (reference sequence), CDR1 is MNHEY while CDR2 is SMNVEV. The CDR3 runs 16 residues from the cysteine to the phenylalanine. Only the CDR3 DNA stays, 48 bases, in frame from base 1. Trimming removed 5 bases from V and 4 bases from J, leaving 18 bases between the germline ends. Sequenced: peripheral blood. The chain joins TRBV27 to TRBJ1-3; TRBD1 is a possible D gene, resting on 5 matching bases. The clonotype was recovered from an elderly woman with active or convalescent COVID-19. CDR3 reads: CASSNLAGGRGNTIYF. The DNA sequence follows: TGTGCCAGCAGTAATCTTGCGGGGGGAAGGGGAAACACCATATATTTT.